This T cell receptor beta chain was recorded in a study of read filtering for tumor transcriptome and immune sequencing. Trimming removed 7 bases at V and 1 base at J, with 11 bases between. Germline values: CDR1 SGHRS, CDR2 YFSETQ. The CDR3 loop spans 13 amino acids. From about 400 ng of RNA, a library with molecular barcoded alpha/delta and beta/gamma adaptors was made. TCRdb re-called the reads through MiXCR, storing one row per CDR3 protein. The table lists 5,000 to 6,500 distinct CDR3 sequences, about 25% of them singletons, with about half in the top ten. Comment on this clonotype: This CDR3 is missing its conserved last phenylalanine or tryptophan, likely due to a read error.

Sequencing used a population of CD138-negative cells sorted from bone marrow. The TCR originated in a donor at least 40 years old with multiple myeloma. J is TRBJ1-1 and V is TRBV5-1; D call uncertain. Written as DNA, the CDR3 is TGCGCCAGCGGGGTGGATTCGAACACTGAAGCTTTCATT. Residues: CASGVDSNTEAFI.